What follows are 8 T cell receptor beta chains derived from one specimen sequenced in a study of cytomegalovirus exposure and HLA in healthy donors. 60 Vbeta and 13 Jbeta primers were used in PCR. TCRdb keeps only in-frame clones here, not all; method: immunoSEQ multiplex PCR. Altogether 150,000 to 200,000 clones are present, over 75% being singletons, with the ten largest covering 1.5% to 2%. Sample: PBMCs. Receptors originate from a woman aged 25-40 years in good health and CMV-seronegative.

The CDR3 reads CASTPLSSYNEQFF. The CDR3 nucleotides are TGCGCCAGCACGCCCCTGAGCTCCTACAATGAGCAGTTCTTC. The chain joins TRBV5-1 to TRBJ2-1; no reliable D call. This CDR3 region has 14 residues. Germline V gene sequence: CDR1 SGHRS, CDR2 YFSETQ. V lost 6 bases to trimming and J lost 0 bases, with 10 bases between them.

The rearrangement joins TRBV29-1 to TRBJ2-1, with D possibly being TRBD2 (6 bases). The CDR3 is made up of 13 amino acids. Germline V lookup: CDR1 SQVTM, CDR2 ANQGSEA. The CDR3, as DNA: TGCAGTGGTCGCGGGACCACCTACAATGAGCAGTTCTTC. Protein sequence: CSGRGTTYNEQFF.

This chain uses TRBV28 with TRBJ1-5; D is unresolved. The V gene's germline CDR1 is MDHEN and CDR2 SYDVKM. CDR3 length: 16 residues. V was cut by 3 bases and J by 0 bases, with 12 bases left in between. CDR3 residues: CASSFSTELSNQPQHF. CDR3 sequence (DNA): TGTGCCAGCAGTTTTAGCACCGAACTTAGCAATCAGCCCCAGCATTTT.

Points on this clone: Different DNA sequences within this sample yield the same CDR3. The rearrangement links TRBV7-8 to TRBJ2-5, with a weak D call TRBD1 (6 bases). The V end was cut by 1 base, the J end by 1 base, with 7 bases between. Germline CDR1 and CDR2: SGHVS and FQNEAQ. The CDR3 consists of 14 residues. In DNA form, the CDR3 reads TGTGCCAGCAGCTTAGACAGGGTCCAAGAGACCCAGTACTTC. Translating it yields CASSLDRVQETQYF.

The chain combines TRBV7-9 with TRBJ2-7, with TRBD1 matching 10 bases. The germline V gene encodes CDR1 SEHNR and CDR2 FQNEAQ (reference sequence). CDR3 length: 15 residues. V shed 4 bases, J shed 4 bases, and the junction held 7 bases outside the gene matches. CDR3 region: CASSSPGQGTYEQYF. DNA of the CDR3: TGTGCCAGCAGCTCCCCGGGACAGGGGACTTACGAGCAGTACTTC.

V gene TRBV10-1 combines with J gene TRBJ1-2; D is undetermined. V was pared by 2 bases and J by 13 bases, with 8 bases between. This CDR3 has 10 amino acids. Germline CDR1 is WNHNN and CDR2 is SYGVQD (reference sequence). The CDR3 nucleotides are TGCGCCAGCAGTGAGCCCGCGAGCACCTTC. Encoded protein: CASSEPASTF.

This chain joins TRBV4-2 and TRBJ2-1; 7 positions agree with TRBD2. The germline V gene encodes CDR1 LGHNA and CDR2 YNFKEQ. The CDR3 covers 16 residues. Trimming removed 5 bases from V and 0 bases from J; junction bases left unmatched: 7. CDR3 sequence (DNA): TGTGCCAGCAGCTTCGGCGGGAGCCTCTCCTACAATGAGCAGTTCTTC. It encodes CASSFGGSLSYNEQFF.

The rearrangement links TRBV2 to TRBJ1-4, with D hard to call. V gave up 4 bases and J gave up 0 bases, with 9 bases separating them. The CDR3 loop spans 15 amino acids. CDR1 is SNHLY, CDR2 FYNNEI, per germline. The CDR3 DNA is TGTGCCAGCAGTGTACTGGTTGCAACTAATGAAAAACTGTTTTTT. Translation: CASSVLVATNEKLFF. Variable domain in full (rest from reference TRBV2 and TRBJ1-4): EPEVTQTPSHQVTQMGQEVILRCVPISNHLYFYWYRQILGQKVEFLVSFYNNEISEKSEIFDDQFSVERPDGSNFTLKIRSTKLEDSAMYFCASSVLVATNEKLFFGSGTQLSVL.